This TCR beta chain was sequenced for a study of the immune and genomic landscape of osteosarcoma (dated by TCRdb to about 2020). About the full investigation: A total of 45 to 60 pediatric and adult patients with high-grade osteosarcoma made up the overall cohort, and the median age at diagnosis was around 27 years (range roughly 5-81). The cohort was enriched for poor-risk disease, as unfavorable pathologic response to standard therapy was shown in more than 71% of the cohort and around two thirds of the cohort were deceased. Patients in the overall cohort were around 60% male, and about 80% presented with localized disease at diagnosis. To define immunogenic potential, the study profiled osteosarcoma specimens using whole genome, RNA and T-cell receptor sequencing, along with immunohistochemistry and reverse phase protein arrays. TCR sequencing results were integrated with transcriptome, protein array and immunostaining data to characterize the osteosarcoma immunogenomic landscape. The study aimed to explain the limited clinical activity of immune checkpoint inhibitors in osteosarcoma. Each of a few patients provided a couple of samples from the same tumor site. What the research found in general, with its limitations: Productive TCR clonality was low overall, averaging around 0.082 with a maximum of roughly 0.3, suggesting limited T-cell clonal expansion. TCR productive clonality was greater in the immune-hot C3 cluster than in the cold C1 cluster, although TCR productive clonality remained low overall. In five cases a single hyperexpanded clone dominated the repertoire, and each of those five cases had fewer than 100 T-cell clonotypes. Sample size was not determined by any statistical method, because osteosarcoma is rare and all possible samples were collected. Along with the frozen tumor specimens, matched blood was collected from just a couple of patients. Rather than matched normal tissue, external data from normal skin and healthy peripheral blood provided the clonality benchmarks.

V is cut back by 1 base and J by 5 bases, with 6 bases in the junction unmatched. CDR1 and CDR2, per the germline V gene, are KGHSH and LQKENI. From cysteine to phenylalanine, the CDR3 is 15 amino acids long. CDR3 DNA only is kept here, 45 bases in frame from base 1. The tumors sampled were post-treatment primary, local recurrence and metastasis specimens taken from patients with a poor prognosis. The metastasis specimens consisted of frozen osteosarcoma lung metastases that had been resected. This clone was counted a few times. This receptor's antigen is unknown. Base qualities are missing; no much larger clone stands one base away. TCR beta chain CDR3 regions were immunosequenced with the ImmunoSEQ Assay (Adaptive Biotechnologies). Regarding the original processing steps: TCRB rearrangements, read counts, read proportions and gene usage were exported through the ImmunoSEQ Analyzer platform. T-cell clonality was computed as 1 minus Pielou's evenness on productive rearrangements. Clonal space homeostasis binned clonotypes as rare, small, medium, large or hyperexpanded (0.01 to 1 of the repertoire). TCR productive clonality was compared across immune clusters C1, C2 and C3 using the Wilcoxon rank sum test. Entries here come from immuneACCESS through TCRdb and include only in-frame sequences with V and J called. Some clones fail to appear in such tables; in the studies checked, an unresolved V gene covers under half of the shortfall, and the cause of the remainder is unknown. That table supplies the V and J calls and clone size; D and trimming were determined from the DNA. The sample contains about 700 clones, about 73% of them found a single time. Around 34% of the sample is in the top ten clones.

Recombination connected TRBV18 to TRBJ1-1, with 8 bases in between that match TRBD1. The specimen was metastatic tumor tissue from the lung. The cell subset or site label corresponds to: lung metastasis of osteosarcoma. The receptor's source is a boy aged 5-17 years with osteosarcoma. The age is the age at diagnosis. The CDR3 loop reads CASSPQGTGGTEAFF. The sequenced DNA: TGTGCCAGCTCACCACAAGGTACAGGGGGGACTGAAGCTTTCTTT.